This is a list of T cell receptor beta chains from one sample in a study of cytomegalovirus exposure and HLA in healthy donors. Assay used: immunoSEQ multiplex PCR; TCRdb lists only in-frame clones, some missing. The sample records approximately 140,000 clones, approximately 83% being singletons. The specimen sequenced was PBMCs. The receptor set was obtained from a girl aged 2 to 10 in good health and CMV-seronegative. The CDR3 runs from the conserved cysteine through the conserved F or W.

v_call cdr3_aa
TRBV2 CAPHLAGVGGSYNEQFF
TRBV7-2 CASSLRDRAYEQYF
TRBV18 CASFGGTGNTEAFF
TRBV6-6 CASSPTEFFNYGYTF
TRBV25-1 CASSARDTSYEQYF
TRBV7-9 CASSLPGYSYEQYF
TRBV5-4 CASSLGAGTGRYEQYF
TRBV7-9 CASSLAGTEQYF
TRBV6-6 CASSGTSSRDTQYF
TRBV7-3 CASSLSTSGVGEQFF
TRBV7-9 CASSDRNRGNEQYF
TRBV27 CASSPRDRGVDEQFF
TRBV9 CASSVGAGAPNEKLFF
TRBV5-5 CASSKPQGANNEQFF
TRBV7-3 CASSLNAGGTYGYTF
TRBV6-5 CASSPLTRSTEAFF
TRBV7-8 CASSLSGNTGELFF
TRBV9 CASSYQGGYEQYF
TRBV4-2 CASSQFWTSGATQYF
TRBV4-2 CASSQGGDRLAIKDF
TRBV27 CASSSDRDFSGELFF
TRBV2 CASSEGTAIGNQPQHF
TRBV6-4 CASSDSAGGLDTQYF
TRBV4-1 CASSQRQGANYGYTF
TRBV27 CASSTLQGASTDTQYF